This T cell receptor beta chain is drawn from a study of cytomegalovirus exposure and HLA in healthy donors. On this clone: Antigen specificity is unknown.

The CDR3 runs 14 residues. Germline lookup yields CDR1 LNHDA and CDR2 SQIVND (reference sequence). J gave up 5 bases and V 6 bases, and 7 bases lay outside the gene matches. It was the roughly 130-subject validation cohort, separate from the approximately 620-subject first cohort, to which the donors belonged. Study-wide findings and caveats: Diagnosis of cytomegalovirus status made by the classifier reportedly showed high specificity and sensitivity. The authors listed 150 or so TCR beta chains as cytomegalovirus-associated.

Here immunoSEQ multiplex PCR was the method, and the copy in TCRdb shows in-frame clones only, minus some. Of 97,000 or so clones listed, about 94% are singletons. The source is a woman under 30 in good health and CMV-seronegative. V gene TRBV19 combines with J gene TRBJ2-5, with 9 positions matching TRBD1. The sample comprised PBMCs. The CDR3 spells CASSEQGAFETQYF. The CDR3 DNA reads as TGTGCCAGTAGCGAACAGGGGGCGTTCGAGACCCAGTACTTC.